Listed below are T cell receptor beta chains from one sample, sequenced in a study of blood T cell repertoires in COVID-19. Sequencing used immunoSEQ multiplex PCR; TCRdb keeps in-frame clones, though not all of them. This sample has some 210,000 clones, with around 81% found just once. The sample taken for sequencing was PBMCs or T cells enriched from blood (not recorded which). The receptors derive from a woman aged 45-65 years with acute COVID-19. Both conserved end residues are part of each CDR3. Each record gives: D gene, clone size, J gene, V gene, CDR3 DNA, CDR3 protein. The D gene is left open where the match is weak. Clone size is not always given. Where it is, it says once, few, many or a class for expanded clones.

. | . | TRBJ1-5 | TRBV18 | TGTGCCAGCTCCCCAAACAGGGGCAATCAGCCCCAGCATTTT | CASSPNRGNQPQHF
TRBD1 | . | TRBJ1-5 | TRBV30 | TGTGCCTGGGACACCGGGACAGCCCATCAGCCCCAGCATTTT | CAWDTGTAHQPQHF
TRBD2 | . | TRBJ2-3 | TRBV29-1 | TGCAGCGGCCGGGAGGACACAGATACGCAGTATTTT | CSGREDTDTQYF
. | . | TRBJ1-3 | TRBV7-2 | TGTGCCAGCAGCCCGATAGCAGTGTCCGGAAACACCATATATTTT | CASSPIAVSGNTIYF
TRBD1 | . | TRBJ1-4 | TRBV3-1/TRBV3-2 | TGTGCCAGCAGCCAAGTTCGACAGGGGGGTGAAAAACTGTTTTTT | CASSQVRQGGEKLFF
. | few | TRBJ1-5 | TRBV19 | TGTGCCAGTAGTATAGTGACAGGTATAAATCAGCCCCAGCATTTT | CASSIVTGINQPQHF
TRBD1 | few | TRBJ1-6 | TRBV7-3 | TGTGCCAGCAGTTTAGGGACAGGGCCGAATTCACCCCTCCACTTT | CASSLGTGPNSPLHF
TRBD1 | . | TRBJ1-6 | TRBV5-1 | TGCGCCAGCAGCGGCTCGACAGGGGAGGGATTCTCACCCCTCCACTTT | CASSGSTGEGFSPLHF
TRBD1 | . | TRBJ2-1 | TRBV6-5 | TGTGCCACTTCCGGGACAGGGGGTTACAATGAGCAGTTCTTC | CATSGTGGYNEQFF
TRBD2 | . | TRBJ2-7 | TRBV30 | TGTGCCTGGAGTGGGACTAGCGGGGCCTACGAGCAGTACTTC | CAWSGTSGAYEQYF
. | . | TRBJ2-5 | TRBV6-7 | TGTGCCAGCAGTGCCTGGAGGGGGCACCAAGAGACCCAGTACTTC | CASSAWRGHQETQYF